This passage covers 30 T cell receptor beta chains from one sample sequenced in a study of blood T cell repertoires in COVID-19. Only in-frame clones appear in the TCRdb table, and some are missing; sequencing was by immunoSEQ multiplex PCR. Here the sample spans approximately 270,000 clones, more than 85% being singletons. The sequenced material came from PBMCs or T cells enriched from blood (not recorded which). These receptors originate from a man aged 35 to 55 who had been exposed to COVID-19.

The chain is built from TRBV5-4 and TRBJ2-5, with 7 bases fitting TRBD1. J lost 2 bases, V lost 6 bases, and 4 bases had no gene match. The CDR3 covers 13 residues. Per the germline V gene, CDR1 is SGHNT and CDR2 is YYREEE (reference sequence). The CDR3 protein is CASTTGRQETQYF. CDR3 DNA: TGTGCCAGCACGACAGGGCGACAAGAGACCCAGTACTTC.

V is TRBV9 and J is TRBJ2-1; TRBD2 agrees at 7 bases. The V gene end was trimmed by 1 base and the J gene end by 8 bases; junction bases not matched to a gene: 9. Germline V gene sequence: CDR1 SGDLS, CDR2 YYNGEE. This CDR3 region has 15 residues. In DNA, the CDR3 is TGTGCCAGCAGCGTAACGGGCGGGAGAATATATGAGCAGTTCTTC. It is translated as CASSVTGGRIYEQFF.

The chain recombines TRBV19 with TRBJ2-3, with D unclear. The CDR3 length is 17 residues. The ends were cut back, 0 bases at V and 6 bases at J, with 19 bases in the middle. The V gene's germline CDR1 is LNHDA and CDR2 SQIVND (reference sequence). Written as DNA, the CDR3 is TGTGCCAGTAGTATAGATCCCCCTACTCTAGGAAGGGATACGCAGTATTTT. Amino acids: CASSIDPPTLGRDTQYF.

The chain combines TRBV5-4 with TRBJ2-5; D possibly corresponds to TRBD2 (6 bases). Trimming removed 1 base at V and 1 base at J, with 11 bases between. CDR1 is SGHNT, CDR2 YYREEE, per germline (reference sequence). The CDR3 covers 15 residues. The CDR3 here is CASSLPGGAQETQYF. In DNA, the CDR3 is TGTGCCAGCAGCTTGCCGGGCGGGGCCCAAGAGACCCAGTACTTC.

V gene TRBV6-6 combines with J gene TRBJ2-7; 8 bases align to TRBD1. Germline trimming cut 6 bases from V and 5 bases from J; bases unmatched to any gene: 9. The CDR3 extends over 14 amino acids. Germline assignment: CDR1 MNHNY and CDR2 SVGAGI (reference sequence). The CDR3 spells CASRRTGMVHEQYF. Written as DNA, the CDR3 is TGTGCCAGCAGGAGGACAGGGATGGTCCACGAGCAGTACTTC.

The rearrangement links TRBV11-2 to TRBJ2-1; 7 nucleotides agree with TRBD2. The CDR3 covers 15 residues. CDR1 SGHAT and CDR2 FQNNGV come from the germline V gene. J lost 8 bases, V lost 1 base, and 8 bases had no gene match. DNA for the CDR3: TGTGCCAGCAGCTTAGGGCGGGAGAAGGGCTATGAGCAGTTCTTC. Translated: CASSLGREKGYEQFF.

The rearrangement links TRBV30 to TRBJ2-7; 10 bases fit TRBD2. This CDR3 comprises 14 residues. Germline values: CDR1 GTSNPN, CDR2 SVGIG (reference sequence). Trimming took 5 bases from V and 3 from J; bases not matched to a gene: 7. Here the CDR3 reads CAWSRTSGYYEQYF. The CDR3 DNA is TGTGCCTGGTCACGGACTAGCGGTTACTACGAGCAGTACTTC.

Worth noting for this clone: Other DNA sequences from this sample encode an identical CDR3 as well. The CDR3 DNA reads as TGTGCCATCAGCGACAGCTATGGCTACACCTTC. Translated, it gives CAISDSYGYTF. V gene TRBV10-3 combines with J gene TRBJ1-2; tentative D call: TRBD1 (5 bases). CDR1 is ENHRY, CDR2 SYGVKD, per germline. The CDR3 runs 11 residues. V was clipped by 6 bases and J by 4 bases, with 6 bases between them.

As concerns this clone: Distinct nucleotide sequences in the sample also encode this CDR3. The rearrangement links TRBV28 to TRBJ1-2; possible D gene TRBD1, 6 bases. V was clipped by 6 bases and J by 2 bases, with 10 bases between them. Germline V CDR1 and CDR2: MDHEN, SYDVKM. There are 13 residues in the CDR3. CDR3 sequence (DNA): TGTGCCAGCAGCCTAACAGGGAACTATGGCTACACCTTC. Protein sequence: CASSLTGNYGYTF.

The gene calls are TRBV19 and TRBJ1-2; 7 bases are a match to TRBD1. Germline CDR1 and CDR2: LNHDA and SQIVND (reference sequence). The CDR3 contains 13 residues. With 5 bases clipped from V and 4 bases from J, the junction kept 4 bases outside the gene matches. CDR3 sequence: CASSAPGGYGYTF. The CDR3, as DNA: TGTGCCAGTAGTGCTCCAGGGGGCTATGGCTACACCTTC.

The chain recombines TRBV7-9 with TRBJ2-1; 7 bases agree with TRBD1. Trimming cost V 6 bases and J 7 bases; bases outside gene matches: 9. This CDR3 has 14 residues. The germline V gene encodes CDR1 SEHNR and CDR2 FQNEAQ (reference sequence). The CDR3 nucleotides read TGTGCCAGCAGTGACAGGGCCGTGGTAAATGAGCAGTTCTTC. Protein sequence: CASSDRAVVNEQFF.

The genes are TRBV5-5 and TRBJ2-7; 10 positions match TRBD2. Looked up from germline, CDR1 is SGHKS and CDR2 is YYEKEE (reference sequence). This CDR3 comprises 16 residues. V lost 3 bases and J lost 2; bases outside the gene matches: 8. In DNA form, the CDR3 reads TGTGCCAGCAGCTGGACTAGCGGATTGGGTGCCTACGAGCAGTACTTC. It codes for CASSWTSGLGAYEQYF.

The DNA for the CDR3 is TGTGCCAGCAGAACTAGCGGGAGCGTCGGGGAGCTGTTTTTT. Its translation: CASRTSGSVGELFF. The chain joins TRBV6-5 to TRBJ2-2; 11 bases are a match to TRBD2. Germline V lookup: CDR1 MNHEY, CDR2 SVGAGI. V dropped 6 bases and J dropped 7; count of bases not matched to a gene: 4. This CDR3 spans 14 amino acids.

The rearrangement uses TRBV6-2 or TRBV6-3 and TRBJ1-1; 9 bases map to TRBD1. The germline V gene has CDR1 MNHEY and CDR2 SVGEGT. J lost 4 bases, V lost 6 bases, and 15 bases had no gene match. CDR3 length: 17 amino acids. The CDR3 spells CASSLGGQGQVGTEAFF. As DNA, the CDR3 is TGTGCCAGCAGCCTGGGCGGACAGGGGCAAGTTGGCACTGAAGCTTTCTTT.

The V gene is TRBV5-5, the J gene TRBJ2-7; no clear D. CDR3 length: 14 amino acids. Germline CDR1 and CDR2: SGHKS and YYEKEE (reference sequence). V shed 4 bases and J shed 5 bases, with 16 bases lying between them. CDR3 region: CASSPALVSDEQYF. The CDR3 DNA reads as TGTGCCAGCAGCCCGGCCCTAGTTTCGGACGAGCAGTACTTC. The entire variable domain, with the rest obtained from reference TRBV5-5 and TRBJ2-7, is as follows: DAGVTQSPTHLIKTRGQQVTLRCSPISGHKSVSWYQQVLGQGPQFIFQYYEKEERGRGNFPDRFSARQFPNYSSELNVNALLLGDSALYLCASSPALVSDEQYFGPGTRLTVT.

V gene TRBV5-4 combines with J gene TRBJ2-2; 11 bases agree with TRBD2. CDR1 is SGHNT and CDR2 is YYREEE in the germline V gene (reference sequence). V lost 4 bases, J lost 0 bases, and 5 bases stayed unmatched. This CDR3 has 17 amino acids. CDR3 coding DNA: TGTGCCAGCAGCAGACTAGCGGGAACCACGAACACCGGGGAGCTGTTTTTT. The encoded protein is CASSRLAGTTNTGELFF. Based on the CDR3 plus reference TRBV5-4 and TRBJ2-2, the full variable domain is ETGVTQSPTHLIKTRGQQVTLRCSSQSGHNTVSWYQQALGQGPQFIFQYYREEENGRGNFPPRFSGLQFPNYSSELNVNALELDDSALYLCASSRLAGTTNTGELFFGEGSRLTVL.

The chain carries TRBV28 and TRBJ2-3, with no clear D. CDR3 size: 12 residues. The V end lost 6 bases, the J end lost 5 bases, and 9 bases lay between the germline ends. The germline V gene encodes CDR1 MDHEN and CDR2 SYDVKM. The CDR3 DNA reads as TGTGCCAGCAGAACGGCAGGAGATACGCAGTATTTT. This encodes CASRTAGDTQYF.

The chain is built from TRBV7-9 and TRBJ1-2; D is unclear. The CDR3 runs 12 residues. Germline-derived CDR1 and CDR2 are SEHNR and FQNEAQ (reference sequence). V shed 10 bases and J shed 4 bases, with 13 bases lying between them. Here the CDR3 DNA reads TGTGCCATCAAATCACAAAGCTATGGCTACACCTTC. The encoded protein is CAIKSQSYGYTF.

The genes are TRBV7-2 and TRBJ2-7; D not resolved. The germline gives CDR1 SGHTA, CDR2 FQGNSA. V was clipped by 0 bases and J by 5 bases, with 8 bases between them. This CDR3 contains 13 residues. Here the CDR3 DNA reads TGTGCCAGCAGCTTAGCGAAACTCGACGAGCAGTACTTC. Protein: CASSLAKLDEQYF.

The chain employs TRBV6-6 and TRBJ1-3; tentatively, D is TRBD1 (5 bases). This CDR3 comprises 15 residues. V dropped 5 bases and J dropped 0 bases, with 11 bases sitting between them. CDR1 and CDR2 from the germline V gene are MNHNY and SVGAGI (reference sequence). The CDR3, as DNA: TGTGCCAGCAGTGACAGCGACAACTCTGGAAACACCATATATTTT. Amino acids: CASSDSDNSGNTIYF.

The chain uses TRBV5-1 and TRBJ2-1; D is possibly TRBD1 (5 bases). Looked up from germline, CDR1 is SGHRS and CDR2 is YFSETQ. Deletions cut 3 bases from V and 0 bases from J, with 13 bases between. The CDR3 spans 16 residues. CDR3 loop: CASSSRAGNSYNEQFF. In DNA form, the CDR3 reads TGCGCCAGCAGCTCAAGAGCAGGGAACTCCTACAATGAGCAGTTCTTC.

This chain joins TRBV11-2 and TRBJ2-1; TRBD2 matches at 7 bases. V trimming: 0 bases; J trimming: 4 bases; junction bases outside the gene matches: 3. The CDR3 has 15 amino acids. The germline V gene encodes CDR1 SGHAT and CDR2 FQNNGV. The CDR3 DNA reads as TGTGCCAGCAGCTTAGAGTGGGGACTATACAATGAGCAGTTCTTC. As protein: CASSLEWGLYNEQFF. Variable domain in full (rest from reference TRBV11-2 and TRBJ2-1): EAGVAQSPRYKIIEKRQSVAFWCNPISGHATLYWYQQILGQGPKLLIQFQNNGVVDDSQLPKDRFSAERLKGVDSTLKIQPAKLEDSAVYLCASSLEWGLYNEQFFGPGTRLTVL.

CDR3: CASSQDSTGTSGSGYNEQFF. CDR3 DNA sequence: TGTGCCAGCAGCCAAGATAGTACCGGGACTAGCGGGAGTGGGTACAATGAGCAGTTCTTC. The chain couples TRBV3-1 (or the pseudogene TRBV3-2) to TRBJ2-1; the match to TRBD2 covers 14 bases. The CDR3 runs 20 residues. CDR1 LGHDT and CDR2 YNNKEL come from the germline V gene (reference sequence). The V and J ends lost 0 bases and 4 bases, in that order; junction bases with no gene match: 11.

The CDR3 DNA follows: TGCGCCAGCAGCCCACTGTCTAGCACAGATACGCAGTATTTT. Its translation: CASSPLSSTDTQYF. The gene calls are TRBV5-1 and TRBJ2-3; no clear D. CDR3 length: 14 amino acids. Germline CDR1 is SGHRS and CDR2 is YFSETQ. V lost 4 bases, J lost 0 bases, and 9 bases lay in between.

Only a few counts were recorded for this clone. The junction departs from the called germline gene at one end, perhaps through a read error. V is TRBV12-3 or TRBV12-4 and J is TRBJ1-1; 8 positions match TRBD1. CDR3 length equals 13 residues. The CDR3 sequence is CASSASGTGETFF. CDR3 DNA: TGTGCCAGCAGCGCCTCCGGGACAGGTGAAACTTTCTTT.

This chain connects TRBV9 to TRBJ2-2; tentatively, D is TRBD1 (5 bases). Germline V gives CDR1 SGDLS, CDR2 YYNGEE. The germline V and J ends were trimmed by 0 bases and 6 bases, with 9 bases remaining between them. The CDR3 is 14 residues long. The DNA for the CDR3 is TGTGCCAGCAGCGTAGGTCAGGGCCCCGGGGAGCTGTTTTTT. Protein sequence: CASSVGQGPGELFF.

This rearrangement joins TRBV5-1 to TRBJ2-5; TRBD1 is a possible D gene (6 bases). The germline CDR1 and CDR2 sequences are SGHRS and YFSETQ. The CDR3 spans 14 residues. Trimming took off 5 bases at V and 2 bases at J, with 13 bases between the two ends. The CDR3 protein is CASSFSQGQETQYF. CDR3 sequence (DNA): TGCGCCAGCAGTTTTAGCCAGGGGCAAGAGACCCAGTACTTC.

This chain connects TRBV10-2 to TRBJ2-2; 12 bases line up with TRBD1. The CDR3 length is 15 residues. V shed 9 bases, J shed 6 bases, and the junction held 8 bases outside the gene matches. Germline V gene sequence: CDR1 WSHSY, CDR2 SAAADI. The CDR3 nucleotides read TGCGCCAGTGGCCGGGACAGGGGGCTTGCCGGGGAGCTGTTTTTT. Residues: CASGRDRGLAGELFF.

A note on this clone: Other DNA sequences from this sample encode an identical CDR3 as well. The V call is TRBV28, the J call TRBJ1-2, with D possibly matching TRBD1 (6 bases). Deletions cut 3 bases from V and 0 bases from J, with 8 bases between. CDR1 is MDHEN, CDR2 SYDVKM, per germline. The CDR3 has 14 amino acids. CDR3: CASSLPGANYGYTF. DNA of the CDR3: TGTGCCAGCAGTTTGCCAGGGGCTAACTATGGCTACACCTTC.

Relative to its sample, this clone is medium-sized (0.01 to 0.1%). DNA for the CDR3: TGCGCCAGCAGCCTCACCGCAGGGAGCGACAGGGAGCAGTACTTC. It yields the protein CASSLTAGSDREQYF. The chain links TRBV5-1 to TRBJ2-7; D might be TRBD1 (6 bases). V was trimmed by 4 bases and J by 7 bases, leaving 21 bases between them. Germline CDR1 reads SGHRS; CDR2 reads YFSETQ. This CDR3 is built from 15 residues.